Listed below are T cell receptor beta chains from one sample, sequenced in a study of OX40 agonist ivuxolimab in advanced cancers. Clones were sequenced by immunoSEQ multiplex PCR, and TCRdb holds only the in-frame ones, with some missing. The table includes roughly 40,000 clones, roughly four fifths detected once. The sequenced sample was CD4+ or CD8+ T cells sorted from blood, obtained in a trial of the OX40 agonist ivuxolimab. These receptors originate from an adult with an advanced solid tumor such as melanoma, head and neck, liver or kidney cancer. Each CDR3 is given with its conserved first and last residue. Fields, in order: J gene, D gene, clone size, V gene, CDR3 protein, CDR3 DNA. D genes are given only for firm matches. Not all rows give a size; the values are once, few, many and, for expanded clones, a class.

j_call: TRBJ1-1; d_call: NA; clone_size: NA; v_call: TRBV20-1; cdr3_aa: CTTGMYTEAFF; cdr3_nt: TGCACAACAGGAATGTACACTGAAGCTTTCTTT
j_call: TRBJ1-5; d_call: NA; clone_size: NA; v_call: TRBV7-8; cdr3_aa: CASSGRQGDNNQPQHF; cdr3_nt: TGTGCCAGCAGCGGCAGACAAGGGGATAACAATCAGCCCCAGCATTTT
j_call: TRBJ2-7; d_call: TRBD2; clone_size: few; v_call: TRBV18; cdr3_aa: CASSPGTNRYEQYF; cdr3_nt: TGTGCCAGCTCTCCCGGGACTAACCGTTACGAGCAGTACTTC
j_call: TRBJ2-1; d_call: TRBD2; clone_size: NA; v_call: TRBV14; cdr3_aa: CASSQDPGASGRVNEQFF; cdr3_nt: TGTGCCAGCAGCCAAGATCCTGGGGCTAGCGGGAGGGTCAATGAGCAGTTCTTC
j_call: TRBJ2-6; d_call: TRBD1; clone_size: NA; v_call: TRBV9; cdr3_aa: CASRDRISGANVLTF; cdr3_nt: TGTGCCAGCAGGGACAGGATCTCTGGGGCCAACGTCCTGACTTTC
j_call: TRBJ2-2; d_call: NA; clone_size: NA; v_call: TRBV19; cdr3_aa: CASSASAGTGELFF; cdr3_nt: TGTGCCAGTAGTGCCTCTGCGGGAACCGGGGAGCTGTTTTTT
j_call: TRBJ2-4; d_call: NA; clone_size: NA; v_call: TRBV7-3; cdr3_aa: CASSSPHDKNIQYF; cdr3_nt: TGTGCCAGCAGCTCGCCCCACGACAAAAACATTCAGTACTTC
j_call: TRBJ2-3; d_call: NA; clone_size: NA; v_call: TRBV11-2; cdr3_aa: CASSLDLDQSTDTQYF; cdr3_nt: TGTGCCAGCAGCTTAGATCTCGACCAAAGCACAGATACGCAGTATTTT
j_call: TRBJ2-1; d_call: TRBD2; clone_size: NA; v_call: TRBV29-1; cdr3_aa: CSVEEGRTSQFF; cdr3_nt: TGCAGCGTTGAAGAGGGCCGGACTAGCCAGTTCTTC
j_call: TRBJ1-1; d_call: NA; clone_size: NA; v_call: TRBV5-6; cdr3_aa: CASSLGRDAEAFF; cdr3_nt: TGTGCCAGCAGCCTCGGCAGGGACGCTGAAGCTTTCTTT
j_call: TRBJ2-3; d_call: TRBD2; clone_size: NA; v_call: TRBV15; cdr3_aa: CATSRSREGSTDTQYF; cdr3_nt: TGTGCCACCAGCAGATCCCGGGAGGGTAGCACAGATACGCAGTATTTT
j_call: TRBJ1-6; d_call: NA; clone_size: NA; v_call: TRBV5-1; cdr3_aa: CASSLALDSPLHF; cdr3_nt: TGCGCCAGCAGCTTGGCCCTGGATTCACCCCTCCACTTT
j_call: TRBJ1-4; d_call: TRBD1; clone_size: NA; v_call: TRBV5-5; cdr3_aa: CASSSRDRENEKLFF; cdr3_nt: TGTGCCAGCAGCTCCCGAGACAGGGAGAACGAAAAACTGTTTTTT
j_call: TRBJ2-2; d_call: NA; clone_size: few; v_call: TRBV5-1; cdr3_aa: CASSLSGPGELFF; cdr3_nt: TGCGCCAGCAGCCTGTCCGGACCCGGGGAGCTGTTTTTT
j_call: TRBJ1-2; d_call: TRBD1; clone_size: once; v_call: TRBV2; cdr3_aa: CASNPFQGAGGYTF; cdr3_nt: TGTGCCAGCAACCCGTTCCAGGGGGCGGGTGGCTACACCTTC
j_call: TRBJ2-6; d_call: NA; clone_size: once; v_call: TRBV7-6; cdr3_aa: CASSQDTGANVLTF; cdr3_nt: TGTGCCAGCAGCCAGGACACTGGGGCCAACGTCCTGACTTTC
j_call: TRBJ2-1; d_call: TRBD2; clone_size: once; v_call: TRBV9; cdr3_aa: CASSGRLADSYNEQFF; cdr3_nt: TGTGCCAGCAGCGGTCGACTAGCGGACTCCTACAATGAGCAGTTCTTC
j_call: TRBJ1-5; d_call: TRBD1; clone_size: NA; v_call: TRBV18; cdr3_aa: CASSPFGTGVVNQPQHF; cdr3_nt: TGTGCCAGCTCACCTTTCGGTACAGGGGTCGTCAATCAGCCCCAGCATTTT
j_call: TRBJ2-1; d_call: TRBD1; clone_size: NA; v_call: TRBV18; cdr3_aa: CASSPTGGSYNEQFF; cdr3_nt: TGTGCCAGCTCACCGACAGGGGGCTCCTACAATGAGCAGTTCTTC
j_call: TRBJ2-1; d_call: TRBD2; clone_size: NA; v_call: TRBV9; cdr3_aa: CASSVTAGATNEQFF; cdr3_nt: TGTGCCAGCAGCGTTACGGCGGGAGCTACGAATGAGCAGTTCTTC
j_call: TRBJ2-1; d_call: NA; clone_size: once; v_call: TRBV14; cdr3_aa: CASSLAGGIEQFF; cdr3_nt: TGTGCCAGCAGCCTCGCAGGGGGGATTGAGCAGTTCTTC
j_call: TRBJ2-7; d_call: TRBD2; clone_size: NA; v_call: TRBV11-2; cdr3_aa: CASSAGGTVIHEQYF; cdr3_nt: TGTGCCAGCAGCGCGGGAGGGACAGTAATCCACGAGCAGTACTTC
j_call: TRBJ1-2; d_call: NA; clone_size: NA; v_call: TRBV7-9; cdr3_aa: CASSSTGREDYGYTF; cdr3_nt: TGTGCCAGCAGCTCAACGGGCAGGGAGGACTATGGCTACACCTTC
j_call: TRBJ2-1; d_call: TRBD2; clone_size: NA; v_call: TRBV9; cdr3_aa: CASSVVRLAGLNEQFF; cdr3_nt: TGTGCCAGCAGCGTAGTTAGACTAGCGGGCCTAAATGAGCAGTTCTTC
j_call: TRBJ2-2; d_call: NA; clone_size: NA; v_call: TRBV29-1; cdr3_aa: CSGTSITTGELFF; cdr3_nt: TGCAGCGGTACTAGCATTACCACCGGGGAGCTGTTTTTT
j_call: TRBJ2-7; d_call: NA; clone_size: NA; v_call: TRBV4-1; cdr3_aa: CASSQENRAGPEQYF; cdr3_nt: TGCGCCAGCAGCCAAGAAAACAGGGCCGGACCCGAGCAGTACTTC
j_call: TRBJ1-4; d_call: NA; clone_size: NA; v_call: TRBV4-1; cdr3_aa: CASSSGLKHNEKLFF; cdr3_nt: TGCGCCAGCAGCTCCGGCCTCAAGCATAATGAAAAACTGTTTTTT
j_call: TRBJ2-2; d_call: TRBD2; clone_size: once; v_call: TRBV5-1; cdr3_aa: CASSFAGGPGELFF; cdr3_nt: TGCGCCAGCAGCTTTGCGGGGGGCCCCGGGGAGCTGTTTTTT
j_call: TRBJ2-3; d_call: NA; clone_size: NA; v_call: TRBV4-2; cdr3_aa: CASSQGMGTDTQYF; cdr3_nt: TGTGCCAGCAGCCAGGGTATGGGCACAGATACGCAGTATTTT
j_call: TRBJ2-1; d_call: TRBD2; clone_size: NA; v_call: TRBV29-1; cdr3_aa: CSAEREGHYEQFF; cdr3_nt: TGCAGCGCCGAGCGGGAGGGCCATTATGAGCAGTTCTTC
j_call: TRBJ2-3; d_call: NA; clone_size: few; v_call: TRBV4-2; cdr3_aa: CASSQDGQSTDTQYF; cdr3_nt: TGTGCCAGCAGCCAAGATGGCCAGAGCACAGATACGCAGTATTTT
j_call: TRBJ1-1; d_call: NA; clone_size: NA; v_call: TRBV2; cdr3_aa: CASSEGWAGTEAFF; cdr3_nt: TGTGCCAGCAGTGAAGGGTGGGCCGGGACTGAAGCTTTCTTT
j_call: TRBJ2-1; d_call: NA; clone_size: few; v_call: TRBV19; cdr3_aa: CASRVALGSYNEQFF; cdr3_nt: TGTGCCAGTAGGGTAGCGTTGGGGTCCTACAATGAGCAGTTCTTC
j_call: TRBJ2-5; d_call: NA; clone_size: NA; v_call: TRBV30; cdr3_aa: CAWSVPRAGQETQYF; cdr3_nt: TGTGCCTGGAGTGTCCCAAGGGCCGGACAAGAGACCCAGTACTTC
j_call: TRBJ1-6; d_call: TRBD1; clone_size: NA; v_call: TRBV2; cdr3_aa: CASSGQGNSPLHF; cdr3_nt: TGTGCCAGCAGTGGACAGGGTAATTCACCCCTCCACTTT
j_call: TRBJ2-1; d_call: TRBD2; clone_size: NA; v_call: TRBV29-1; cdr3_aa: CSVEPLAGLQFF; cdr3_nt: TGCAGCGTTGAGCCTCTAGCGGGACTACAGTTCTTC
j_call: TRBJ1-5; d_call: NA; clone_size: NA; v_call: TRBV9; cdr3_aa: CASSVGGLGNQPQHF; cdr3_nt: TGTGCCAGCAGCGTCGGGGGCCTGGGCAATCAGCCCCAGCATTTT
j_call: TRBJ1-1; d_call: NA; clone_size: NA; v_call: TRBV5-4; cdr3_aa: CASSYMNTEAFF; cdr3_nt: TGTGCCAGCAGCTATATGAACACTGAAGCTTTCTTT
j_call: TRBJ2-2; d_call: TRBD2; clone_size: few; v_call: TRBV7-2; cdr3_aa: CASSLGTSGTGELFF; cdr3_nt: TGTGCCAGCAGCTTAGGGACTAGCGGGACCGGGGAGCTGTTTTTT
j_call: TRBJ1-1; d_call: NA; clone_size: NA; v_call: TRBV7-2; cdr3_aa: CASSLGGYSQAFF; cdr3_nt: TGTGCCAGCAGCTTAGGAGGGTACAGCCAAGCTTTCTTT
j_call: TRBJ2-6; d_call: NA; clone_size: NA; v_call: TRBV11-2; cdr3_aa: CASSRAGATPSGANVLTF; cdr3_nt: TGTGCCAGCAGCCGGGCCGGAGCTACCCCCTCTGGGGCCAACGTCCTGACTTTC
j_call: TRBJ1-2; d_call: NA; clone_size: NA; v_call: TRBV27; cdr3_aa: CASSPTANYGYTF; cdr3_nt: TGTGCCAGCAGTCCCACGGCTAACTATGGCTACACCTTC